These T cell receptor beta chains were read from a single sample in a study of shared clonotypes between healthy human individuals. Data came from immunoSEQ multiplex PCR; TCRdb stores just in-frame clones and leaves some out. The sample yields over a million clones, 75% seen once. What was sequenced was memory CD4+ T cells sorted from blood. These receptors originate from a man between 18 and 29 years old in good health. CDR3s include the opening cysteine and the closing phenylalanine or tryptophan. A D gene is named only where the DNA matches it firmly. Rows give clone size only sometimes, using once, few, many, or a class for an expanded clone.

v_call: TRBV2
d_call: NA
j_call: TRBJ2-1
clone_size: NA
cdr3_nt: TGTGCCAGCAGTCAAGGAGAATACAATGAGCAGTTCTTC
cdr3_aa: CASSQGEYNEQFF

v_call: TRBV9
d_call: TRBD1
j_call: TRBJ2-3
clone_size: NA
cdr3_nt: TGTGCCAGCAGCCCAAGGACAGGTTTGGCAGATACGCAGTATTTT
cdr3_aa: CASSPRTGLADTQYF

v_call: TRBV6-4
d_call: NA
j_call: TRBJ1-6
clone_size: NA
cdr3_nt: TGTGCCAGCAGTGAGCAACCGGTTGGGATTTCACCCCTCCACTTT
cdr3_aa: CASSEQPVGISPLHF

v_call: TRBV7-2
d_call: NA
j_call: TRBJ1-6
clone_size: NA
cdr3_nt: TGTGCCAGCAGCTTAGATCCCCAGGGGCGTAATTCACCCCTCCACTTT
cdr3_aa: CASSLDPQGRNSPLHF

v_call: TRBV23-1
d_call: TRBD2
j_call: TRBJ2-1
clone_size: NA
cdr3_nt: TGCGCCAGCATGAGGGTCAGCGGGGAAGTCTACAATGAGCAGTTCTTC
cdr3_aa: CASMRVSGEVYNEQFF

v_call: TRBV28
d_call: TRBD1
j_call: TRBJ1-2
clone_size: few
cdr3_nt: TGTGCCAGCAGTTTTAATGACAGGGGCTATGGCTACACCTTC
cdr3_aa: CASSFNDRGYGYTF

v_call: TRBV7-2
d_call: TRBD2
j_call: TRBJ2-3
clone_size: few
cdr3_nt: TGTGCCAGCAGCTTAAACGGGAGGGTAGGCTCAGATACGCAGTATTTT
cdr3_aa: CASSLNGRVGSDTQYF

v_call: TRBV2
d_call: NA
j_call: TRBJ2-3
clone_size: NA
cdr3_nt: TGTGCCAGCACCTTGGACGGTGGCACAGATACGCAGTATTTT
cdr3_aa: CASTLDGGTDTQYF

v_call: TRBV19
d_call: TRBD2
j_call: TRBJ2-3
clone_size: NA
cdr3_nt: TGTGCCAGTAGTATTGTCGGGACTAGCGGGGGGAATACGCAGTATTTT
cdr3_aa: CASSIVGTSGGNTQYF

v_call: TRBV19
d_call: NA
j_call: TRBJ1-3
clone_size: few
cdr3_nt: TGTGCCAGTAGTAGGAGGGACACGAGCTCTGGAAACACCATATATTTT
cdr3_aa: CASSRRDTSSGNTIYF

v_call: TRBV6-1
d_call: NA
j_call: TRBJ2-5
clone_size: NA
cdr3_nt: TGTGCCAGCAGCTCAGTCGAAACGAGGAAAGAGACCCAGTACTTC
cdr3_aa: CASSSVETRKETQYF

v_call: TRBV5-6
d_call: NA
j_call: TRBJ2-1
clone_size: few
cdr3_nt: TGTGCCAGCAGCTCGGGCTCTACCGCGGGTTCCTACAATGAGCAGTTCTTC
cdr3_aa: CASSSGSTAGSYNEQFF

v_call: TRBV28
d_call: NA
j_call: TRBJ1-1
clone_size: once
cdr3_nt: TGTGCCAGCAGTACGGGAACCCGGACCGCTGAAGCTTTCTTT
cdr3_aa: CASSTGTRTAEAFF

v_call: TRBV9
d_call: NA
j_call: TRBJ2-5
clone_size: NA
cdr3_nt: TGTGCCAGCAGCGTAGGATTCCAAGAGACCCAGTACTTC
cdr3_aa: CASSVGFQETQYF

v_call: TRBV7-8
d_call: NA
j_call: TRBJ1-1
clone_size: NA
cdr3_nt: TGTGCCAGCAGCTTAGTGCGGGGGACCAGCACTGAAGCTTTCTTT
cdr3_aa: CASSLVRGTSTEAFF

v_call: TRBV10-3
d_call: TRBD2
j_call: TRBJ2-3
clone_size: NA
cdr3_nt: TGTGCCATCAGTGAGGGGGCGGGAGGCCTAGCTCCAAGCGGTTATTTT
cdr3_aa: CAISEGAGGLAPSGYF

v_call: TRBV5-1
d_call: NA
j_call: TRBJ1-5
clone_size: NA
cdr3_nt: TGCGCCAGCAGCGCTCTCCCCGGGGATGGCAATCAGCCCCAGCATTTT
cdr3_aa: CASSALPGDGNQPQHF

v_call: TRBV6-5
d_call: NA
j_call: TRBJ2-2
clone_size: NA
cdr3_nt: TGTGCCAGCAGTTACTCGAGCGTCACCGGGGAGCTGTTTTTT
cdr3_aa: CASSYSSVTGELFF

v_call: TRBV7-9
d_call: TRBD1
j_call: TRBJ2-7
clone_size: NA
cdr3_nt: TGTGCCAGCAGCCGGCCAAGGGACAGCGCCTTTTCCGACGAGCAGTACTTC
cdr3_aa: CASSRPRDSAFSDEQYF

v_call: TRBV18
d_call: NA
j_call: TRBJ1-1
clone_size: NA
cdr3_nt: TGTGCCAGCACCAAGGGAGGAAACGAACCTGAAGCTTTCTTT
cdr3_aa: CASTKGGNEPEAFF